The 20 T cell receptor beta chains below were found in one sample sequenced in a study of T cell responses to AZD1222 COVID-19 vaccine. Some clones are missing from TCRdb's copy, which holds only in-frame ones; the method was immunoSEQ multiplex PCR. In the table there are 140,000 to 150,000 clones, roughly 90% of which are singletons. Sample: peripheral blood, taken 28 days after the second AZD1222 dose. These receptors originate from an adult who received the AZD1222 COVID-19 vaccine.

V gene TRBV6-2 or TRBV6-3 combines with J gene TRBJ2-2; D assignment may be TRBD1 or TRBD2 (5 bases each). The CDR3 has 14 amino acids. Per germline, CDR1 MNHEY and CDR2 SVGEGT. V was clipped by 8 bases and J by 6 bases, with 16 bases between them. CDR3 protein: CASRRGRGSGELFF. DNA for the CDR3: TGTGCCAGCCGCCGGGGTAGGGGCTCCGGGGAGCTGTTTTTT.

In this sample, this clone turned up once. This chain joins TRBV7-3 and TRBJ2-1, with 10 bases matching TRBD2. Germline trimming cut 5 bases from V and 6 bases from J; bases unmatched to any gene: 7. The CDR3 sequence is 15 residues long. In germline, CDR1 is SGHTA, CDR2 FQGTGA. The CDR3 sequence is CASSVQLAGPNEQFF. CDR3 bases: TGTGCCAGCAGCGTACAACTAGCGGGACCCAATGAGCAGTTCTTC.

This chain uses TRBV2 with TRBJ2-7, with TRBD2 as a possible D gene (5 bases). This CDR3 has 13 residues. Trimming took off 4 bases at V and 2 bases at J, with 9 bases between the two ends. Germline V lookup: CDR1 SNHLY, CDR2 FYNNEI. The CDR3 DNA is TGTGCCAGCAGTGGGGTCGGGACCTACGAGCAGTACTTC. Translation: CASSGVGTYEQYF. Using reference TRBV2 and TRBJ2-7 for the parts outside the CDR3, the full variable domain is EPEVTQTPSHQVTQMGQEVILRCVPISNHLYFYWYRQILGQKVEFLVSFYNNEISEKSEIFDDQFSVERPDGSNFTLKIRSTKLEDSAMYFCASSGVGTYEQYFGPGTRLTVT.

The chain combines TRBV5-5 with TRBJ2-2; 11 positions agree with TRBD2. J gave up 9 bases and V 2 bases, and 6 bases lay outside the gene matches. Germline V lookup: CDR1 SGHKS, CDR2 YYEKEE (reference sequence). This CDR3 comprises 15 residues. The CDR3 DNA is TGTGCCAGCAGCTTAAGGCTAGCGGGGGGCAGGGAGCTGTTTTTT. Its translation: CASSLRLAGGRELFF.

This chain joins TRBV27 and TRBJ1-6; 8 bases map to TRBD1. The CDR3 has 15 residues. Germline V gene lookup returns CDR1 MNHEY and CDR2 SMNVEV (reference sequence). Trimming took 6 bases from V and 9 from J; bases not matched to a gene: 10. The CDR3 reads CASRTDRGLGSPLHF. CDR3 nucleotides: TGTGCCAGCAGGACCGACAGGGGTTTGGGTTCACCCCTCCACTTT.

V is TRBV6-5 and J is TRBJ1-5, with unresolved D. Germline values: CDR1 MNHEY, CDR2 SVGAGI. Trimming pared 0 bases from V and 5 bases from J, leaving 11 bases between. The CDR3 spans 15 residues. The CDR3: CASSYSGGFDQPQHF. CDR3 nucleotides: TGTGCCAGCAGTTACTCGGGCGGATTCGATCAGCCCCAGCATTTT.

The CDR3 region is CASSLGNRNYGYTF. The CDR3 DNA is TGTGCCAGCAGCTTAGGAAACAGGAACTATGGCTACACCTTC. V and J are TRBV7-9 and TRBJ1-2, with D perhaps matching TRBD1 (5 bases). Germline values: CDR1 SEHNR, CDR2 FQNEAQ (reference sequence). The CDR3 covers 14 residues. V lost 1 base to trimming and J lost 2 bases, with 8 bases between them.

In DNA form, the CDR3 reads TGCAGTGCTAGTGGGCGAAGCGAAAAACTGTTTTTT. The encoded protein is CSASGRSEKLFF. The chain employs TRBV20-1 and TRBJ1-4; D unresolved. V dropped 3 bases and J dropped 8 bases, with 10 bases sitting between them. The CDR3 contains 12 residues. CDR1 and CDR2 (germline): DFQATT, SNEGSKA (reference sequence).

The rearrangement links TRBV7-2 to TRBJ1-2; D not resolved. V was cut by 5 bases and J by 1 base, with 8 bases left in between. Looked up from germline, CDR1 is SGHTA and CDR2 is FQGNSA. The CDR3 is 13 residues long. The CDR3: CASSQDGNYGYTF. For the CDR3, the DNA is TGTGCCAGCAGCCAAGACGGTAACTATGGCTACACCTTC.

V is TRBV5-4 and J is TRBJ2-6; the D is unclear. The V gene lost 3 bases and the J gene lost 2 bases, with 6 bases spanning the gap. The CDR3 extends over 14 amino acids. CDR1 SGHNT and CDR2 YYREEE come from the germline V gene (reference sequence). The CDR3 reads CASSSQTGANVLTF. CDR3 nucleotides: TGTGCCAGCAGCTCTCAGACTGGGGCCAACGTCCTGACTTTC.

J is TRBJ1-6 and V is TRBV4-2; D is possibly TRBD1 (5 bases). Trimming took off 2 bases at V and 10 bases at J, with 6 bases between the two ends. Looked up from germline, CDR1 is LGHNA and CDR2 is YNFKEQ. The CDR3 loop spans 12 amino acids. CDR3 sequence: CASSQWGSPLHF. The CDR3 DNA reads TGTGCCAGCAGCCAATGGGGGTCACCCCTCCACTTT.

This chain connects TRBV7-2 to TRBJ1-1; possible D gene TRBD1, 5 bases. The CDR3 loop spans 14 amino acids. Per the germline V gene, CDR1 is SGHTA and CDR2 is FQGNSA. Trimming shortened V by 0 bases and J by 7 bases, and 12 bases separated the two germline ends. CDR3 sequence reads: CASSLAQAGFEAFF. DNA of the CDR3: TGTGCCAGCAGCTTAGCGCAAGCAGGGTTTGAAGCTTTCTTT.

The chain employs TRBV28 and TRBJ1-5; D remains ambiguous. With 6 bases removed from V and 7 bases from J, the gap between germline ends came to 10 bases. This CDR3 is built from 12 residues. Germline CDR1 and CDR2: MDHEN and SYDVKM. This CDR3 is CASRPDEQPQHF. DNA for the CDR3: TGTGCCAGCAGACCTGACGAACAGCCCCAGCATTTT.

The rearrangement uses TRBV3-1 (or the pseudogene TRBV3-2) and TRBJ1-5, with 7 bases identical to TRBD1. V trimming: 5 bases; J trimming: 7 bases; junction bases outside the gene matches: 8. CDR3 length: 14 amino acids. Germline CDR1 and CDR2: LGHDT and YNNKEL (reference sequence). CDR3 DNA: TGTGCCAGCAGCGTGACAGGGCGAGTGCAGCCCCAGCATTTT. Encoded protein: CASSVTGRVQPQHF.

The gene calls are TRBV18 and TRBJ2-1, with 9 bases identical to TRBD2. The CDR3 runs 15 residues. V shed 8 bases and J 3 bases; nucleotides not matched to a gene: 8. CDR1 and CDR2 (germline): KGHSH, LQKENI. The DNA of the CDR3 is TGTGCCAGCCGGTTAGCGGGAGTCCTCTACAATGAGCAGTTCTTC. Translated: CASRLAGVLYNEQFF. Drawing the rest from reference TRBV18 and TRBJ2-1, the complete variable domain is NAGVMQNPRHLVRRRGQEARLRCSPMKGHSHVYWYRQLPEEGLKFMVYLQKENIIDESGMPKERFSAEFPKEGPSILRIQQVVRGDSAAYFCASRLAGVLYNEQFFGPGTRLTVL.

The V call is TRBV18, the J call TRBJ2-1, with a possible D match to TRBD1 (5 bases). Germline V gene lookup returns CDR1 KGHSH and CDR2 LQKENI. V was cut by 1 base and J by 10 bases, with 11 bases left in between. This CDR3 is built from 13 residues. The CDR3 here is CASSPLRVGEQFF. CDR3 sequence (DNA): TGTGCCAGCTCACCACTCAGGGTAGGGGAGCAGTTCTTC.

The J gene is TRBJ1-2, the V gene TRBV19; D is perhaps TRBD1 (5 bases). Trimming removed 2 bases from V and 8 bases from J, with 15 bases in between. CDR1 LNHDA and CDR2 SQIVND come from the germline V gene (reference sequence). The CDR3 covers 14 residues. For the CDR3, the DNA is TGTGCCAGTAGTATAATAGGCATCCGGGGCGGCTACACCTTC. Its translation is CASSIIGIRGGYTF.

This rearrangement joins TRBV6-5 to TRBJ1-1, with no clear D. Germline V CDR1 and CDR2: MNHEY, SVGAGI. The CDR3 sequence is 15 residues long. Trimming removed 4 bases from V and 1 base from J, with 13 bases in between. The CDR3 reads CASSSPYTSNTEAFF. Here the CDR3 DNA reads TGTGCCAGCAGTTCCCCCTACACCTCGAACACTGAAGCTTTCTTT.

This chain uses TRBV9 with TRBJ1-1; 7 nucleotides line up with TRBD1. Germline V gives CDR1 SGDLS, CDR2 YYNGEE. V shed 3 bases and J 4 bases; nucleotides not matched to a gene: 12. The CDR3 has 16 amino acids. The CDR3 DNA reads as TGTGCCAGCAGCGAGGGGGCTGGGGGTCGTGGCACTGAAGCTTTCTTT. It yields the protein CASSEGAGGRGTEAFF.

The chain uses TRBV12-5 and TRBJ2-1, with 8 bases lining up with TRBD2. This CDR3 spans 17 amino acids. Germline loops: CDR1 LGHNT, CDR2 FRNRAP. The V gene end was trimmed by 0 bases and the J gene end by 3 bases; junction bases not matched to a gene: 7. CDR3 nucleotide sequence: TGTGCTAGTGGTTTGGTAAGGACGGGAGGGTTCTACAATGAGCAGTTCTTC. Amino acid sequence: CASGLVRTGGFYNEQFF.